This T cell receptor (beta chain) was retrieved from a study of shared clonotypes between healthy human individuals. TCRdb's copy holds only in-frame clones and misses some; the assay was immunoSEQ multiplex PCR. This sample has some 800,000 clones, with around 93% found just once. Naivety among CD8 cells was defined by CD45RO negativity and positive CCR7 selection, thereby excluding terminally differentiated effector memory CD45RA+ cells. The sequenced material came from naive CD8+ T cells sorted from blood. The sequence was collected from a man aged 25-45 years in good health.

CDR3 sequence: CASSEYEGHEQYF. In nucleotides, the CDR3 is TGTGCCAGCAGTGAATATGAGGGCCACGAGCAGTACTTC. The rearrangement joins TRBV6-1 to TRBJ2-7; tentatively, D is TRBD2 (5 bases). Germline CDR1 reads MNHNS; CDR2 reads SASEGT. CDR3 size: 13 residues. The V end was cut by 2 bases, the J end by 5 bases, with 10 bases between.